This TCR beta chain was sequenced during a study of vaccination and CD4 T cells after COVID-19. Study in general: At a median approximately 100 days (range 35 to 161) after diagnosis, post-COVID samples were drawn. Points from the study as a whole: From a median of roughly 21 to 40, SARS-CoV-2-reactive clonotypes increased, though not significantly. The study examined relatively few convalescent patients and included no early post-infection timepoints.

As to this clonotype: Its antigen is currently unknown.

Scientists ran DNA taken from cultured CD4+ T cells through the Oncomine TCR Beta short-read assay for sequencing. In TCRdb, the PCR reads were re-called with MiXCR into one record per CDR3 protein. The table records about 4,000 distinct CDR3 sequences, 20% to 25% of them present only once. Trimming took off 4 bases at V and 0 bases at J, with 19 bases between the two ends. Germline CDR1 and CDR2: LNHDA and SQIVND (reference sequence). The CDR3 runs to 19 residues. Treatment denoted: roughly ten-day PBMC culture with coronavirus spike peptide pools or control peptides (ViraFEST assay). Once peptide pools had expanded antigen-specific T cells, ViraFEST sequenced TCRs.

The receptor's source is a human donor who had recovered from COVID-19. The chain uses TRBV19 and TRBJ2-6; TRBD2 is a possible D gene (5 bases). Sample: CD4+ T cells from blood, cultured in vitro, taken after SARS-CoV-2 vaccination. The CDR3 protein is CASSTGRVLAHSGANVLTF. Here the CDR3 DNA reads TGTGCCAGTAGTACCGGAAGGGTTCTAGCACACTCTGGGGCCAACGTCCTGACTTTC.